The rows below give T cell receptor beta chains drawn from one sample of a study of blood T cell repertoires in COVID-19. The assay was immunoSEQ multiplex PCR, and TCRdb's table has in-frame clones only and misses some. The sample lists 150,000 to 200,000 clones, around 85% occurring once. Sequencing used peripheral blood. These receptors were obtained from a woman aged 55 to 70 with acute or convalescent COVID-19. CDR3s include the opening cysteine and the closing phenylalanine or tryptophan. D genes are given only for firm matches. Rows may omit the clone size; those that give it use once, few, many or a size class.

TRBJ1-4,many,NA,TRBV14,CASSMGPNEKLFF,TGTGCCAGCTCAATGGGGCCTAATGAAAAACTGTTTTTT
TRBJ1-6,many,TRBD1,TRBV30,CAWTPDRSSYNSPLHF,TGTGCCTGGACCCCGGACAGGAGCTCCTATAATTCACCCCTCCACTTT
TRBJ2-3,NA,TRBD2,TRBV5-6,CASSGGDYFTDTQYF,TGTGCCAGCAGCGGAGGGGACTATTTCACAGATACGCAGTATTTT
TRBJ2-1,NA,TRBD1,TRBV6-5,CASSPGQGAYNEQFF,TGTGCCAGCAGTCCCGGACAGGGGGCCTACAATGAGCAGTTCTTC
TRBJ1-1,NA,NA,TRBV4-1,CASSQDRWGVPQNPEAFF,TGCGCCAGCAGCCAAGATCGATGGGGGGTCCCCCAGAATCCTGAAGCTTTCTTT
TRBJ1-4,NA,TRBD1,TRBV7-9,CASSSLGTGTEKLFF,TGTGCCAGCAGTTCCCTCGGGACAGGGACCGAAAAACTGTTTTTT
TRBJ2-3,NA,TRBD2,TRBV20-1,CSASIGSGADTQYF,TGCAGTGCTAGTATCGGGAGCGGGGCAGATACGCAGTATTTT
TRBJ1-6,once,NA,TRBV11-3,CASSGPGSPLHF,TGTGCCAGCAGCGGCCCGGGTTCACCCCTCCACTTT
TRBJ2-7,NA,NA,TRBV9,CASSPGGFSYEQYF,TGTGCCAGCAGCCCCGGAGGCTTCTCCTACGAGCAGTACTTC
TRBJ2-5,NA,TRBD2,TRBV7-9,CASRATAGGEGTQYF,TGTGCCAGCAGAGCTACGGCGGGAGGGGAAGGGACCCAGTACTTC
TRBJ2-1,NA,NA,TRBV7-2,CASSLAQGSYNEQFF,TGTGCCAGCAGCTTAGCGCAGGGGTCCTACAATGAGCAGTTCTTC
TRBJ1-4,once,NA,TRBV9,CASSVRGEKLFF,TGTGCCAGCAGCGTAAGGGGGGAAAAACTGTTTTTT
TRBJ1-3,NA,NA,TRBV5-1,CASSFGPVSGNTIYF,TGCGCCAGCAGTTTTGGGCCCGTCTCTGGAAACACCATATATTTT
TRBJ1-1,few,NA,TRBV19,CASSIISGNTEAFF,TGTGCCAGTAGTATAATCTCCGGGAACACTGAAGCTTTCTTT
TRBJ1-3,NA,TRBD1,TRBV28,CASSGTGTGNTIYF,TGTGCCAGCAGTGGGACAGGGACTGGAAACACCATATATTTT